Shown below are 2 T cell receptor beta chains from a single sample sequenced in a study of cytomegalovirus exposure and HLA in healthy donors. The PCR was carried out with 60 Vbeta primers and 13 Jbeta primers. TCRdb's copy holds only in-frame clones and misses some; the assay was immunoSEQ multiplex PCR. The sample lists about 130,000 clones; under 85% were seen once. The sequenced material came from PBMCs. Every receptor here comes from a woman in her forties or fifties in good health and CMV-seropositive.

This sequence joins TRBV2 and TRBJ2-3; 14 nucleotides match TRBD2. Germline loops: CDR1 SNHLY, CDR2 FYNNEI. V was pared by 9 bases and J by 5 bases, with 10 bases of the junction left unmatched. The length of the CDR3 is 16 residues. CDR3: CASGPGTSGGRDTQYF. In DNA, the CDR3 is TGTGCCAGTGGCCCCGGGACTAGCGGGGGACGAGATACGCAGTATTTT.

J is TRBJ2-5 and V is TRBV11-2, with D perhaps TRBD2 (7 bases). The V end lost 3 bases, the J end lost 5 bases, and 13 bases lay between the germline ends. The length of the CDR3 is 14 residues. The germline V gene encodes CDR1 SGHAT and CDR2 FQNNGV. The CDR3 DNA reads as TGTGCCAGCAGCTTTGGGGGGGCGCGGGAGACCCAGTACTTC. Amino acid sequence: CASSFGGARETQYF.